The rows below give T cell receptor beta chains drawn from one sample of a study of cytomegalovirus exposure and HLA in healthy donors. The data were produced by immunoSEQ multiplex PCR, yet TCRdb's version contains in-frame clones alone and is incomplete. The sample contains 150,000 to 200,000 clones, about 80% of which appear only once. What was sequenced was PBMCs. These TCRs come from a young man in good health and CMV-seronegative. Each CDR3 is given with its conserved first and last residue. Fields, in order: J gene, CDR3 length, clone size, D gene, V gene, CDR3 protein, CDR3 DNA. A D gene is named only where the DNA matches it firmly. A clone size is listed for some rows: how often the clone was seen (once, few, many), or a class if it is expanded.

j_gene: TRBJ2-1
len: 19
abundance: -
d_gene: TRBD2
v_gene: TRBV19
CDR3aa: CASSIGLAGGLVFSNEQFF
CDR3nt: TGTGCCAGTAGTATCGGACTAGCGGGAGGTTTAGTTTTTTCTAATGAGCAGTTCTTC

j_gene: TRBJ2-5
len: 15
abundance: once
d_gene: TRBD1
v_gene: TRBV7-9
CDR3aa: CASSYLTGAEGTQYF
CDR3nt: TGTGCCAGCAGCTACCTGACAGGGGCCGAGGGGACCCAGTACTTC

j_gene: TRBJ1-6
len: 13
abundance: once
d_gene: -
v_gene: TRBV27
CDR3aa: CASSLSDAGTLHF
CDR3nt: TGTGCCAGCAGTTTATCTGATGCCGGGACCCTCCACTTT

j_gene: TRBJ2-7
len: 16
abundance: -
d_gene: TRBD2
v_gene: TRBV29-1
CDR3aa: CSAEGRTASGIPEQYF
CDR3nt: TGCAGCGCTGAGGGGAGGACGGCTAGCGGGATCCCCGAGCAGTACTTC

j_gene: TRBJ2-7
len: 12
abundance: -
d_gene: TRBD1
v_gene: TRBV2
CDR3aa: CASQDRVYEQYF
CDR3nt: TGTGCCAGCCAGGACAGGGTGTACGAGCAGTACTTC

j_gene: TRBJ1-1
len: 14
abundance: -
d_gene: -
v_gene: TRBV6-5
CDR3aa: CASSYQGSGAEAFF
CDR3nt: TGTGCCAGCAGTTATCAAGGTTCGGGTGCTGAAGCTTTCTTT

j_gene: TRBJ2-7
len: 15
abundance: -
d_gene: TRBD2
v_gene: TRBV28
CDR3aa: CASSLLAAGSYEQYF
CDR3nt: TGTGCCAGCAGTCTTCTAGCGGCGGGGTCCTACGAGCAGTACTTC

j_gene: TRBJ1-5
len: 15
abundance: few
d_gene: TRBD1
v_gene: TRBV2
CDR3aa: CASSEETGGGQPQHF
CDR3nt: TGTGCCAGCAGTGAAGAGACAGGGGGAGGTCAGCCCCAGCATTTT

j_gene: TRBJ2-7
len: 18
abundance: few
d_gene: TRBD2
v_gene: TRBV30
CDR3aa: CAWSAIPGLAPSSYEQYF
CDR3nt: TGTGCCTGGAGTGCCATCCCGGGACTAGCGCCGAGCTCCTACGAGCAGTACTTC

j_gene: TRBJ2-6
len: 15
abundance: -
d_gene: -
v_gene: TRBV6-5
CDR3aa: CASTPTRRGANVLTF
CDR3nt: TGTGCCAGCACCCCAACCAGGCGCGGGGCCAACGTCCTGACTTTC

j_gene: TRBJ2-7
len: 15
abundance: -
d_gene: TRBD2
v_gene: TRBV4-1
CDR3aa: CASSSQAGVLYEQYF
CDR3nt: TGCGCCAGCAGCTCACAAGCGGGGGTCCTCTACGAGCAGTACTTC

j_gene: TRBJ2-5
len: 11
abundance: once
d_gene: TRBD1
v_gene: TRBV20-1
CDR3aa: CSAGQGETQYF
CDR3nt: TGCAGTGCCGGACAGGGGGAGACCCAGTACTTC

j_gene: TRBJ2-1
len: 17
abundance: -
d_gene: -
v_gene: TRBV12-1
CDR3aa: CASSLLRMGGAYNEQFF
CDR3nt: TGTGCCAGCAGCTTACTGCGGATGGGAGGTGCCTACAATGAGCAGTTCTTC

j_gene: TRBJ2-1
len: 14
abundance: -
d_gene: TRBD2
v_gene: TRBV7-2
CDR3aa: CASSPSSGDNEQFF
CDR3nt: TGTGCCAGCAGCCCCTCTAGCGGGGACAATGAGCAGTTCTTC

j_gene: TRBJ2-5
len: 13
abundance: -
d_gene: -
v_gene: TRBV6-5
CDR3aa: CASSYLGGETQYF
CDR3nt: TGTGCCAGCAGTTACTTGGGAGGAGAGACCCAGTACTTC

j_gene: TRBJ2-3
len: 12
abundance: -
d_gene: -
v_gene: TRBV19
CDR3aa: CASSIDLGTQYF
CDR3nt: TGTGCCAGTAGTATAGATCTAGGTACGCAGTATTTT

j_gene: TRBJ2-7
len: 14
abundance: -
d_gene: TRBD1
v_gene: TRBV7-9
CDR3aa: CASSLGQGFYEQYF
CDR3nt: TGTGCCAGCAGCTTAGGACAGGGATTCTACGAGCAGTACTTC

j_gene: TRBJ2-3
len: 13
abundance: -
d_gene: TRBD2
v_gene: TRBV7-2
CDR3aa: CASSPAGGGTQYF
CDR3nt: TGTGCCAGCAGCCCGGCGGGAGGGGGCACGCAGTATTTT

j_gene: TRBJ2-7
len: 14
abundance: once
d_gene: TRBD2
v_gene: TRBV29-1
CDR3aa: CSVGNLAGGDEQYF
CDR3nt: TGCAGCGTTGGAAATCTAGCGGGAGGCGACGAGCAGTACTTC

j_gene: TRBJ1-2
len: 15
abundance: few
d_gene: -
v_gene: TRBV5-5
CDR3aa: CASSRGAGLDYGYTF
CDR3nt: TGTGCCAGCAGCCGGGGGGCAGGCCTTGACTATGGCTACACCTTC

j_gene: TRBJ2-5
len: 15
abundance: -
d_gene: TRBD1
v_gene: TRBV2
CDR3aa: CASSDLTGGGETQYF
CDR3nt: TGTGCCAGCAGTGATTTGACAGGGGGAGGGGAGACCCAGTACTTC

j_gene: TRBJ1-5
len: 12
abundance: -
d_gene: -
v_gene: TRBV7-9
CDR3aa: CASSLGSEPQHF
CDR3nt: TGTGCCAGCAGCTTAGGTTCGGAGCCCCAGCATTTT

j_gene: TRBJ1-2
len: 14
abundance: -
d_gene: TRBD1
v_gene: TRBV6-5
CDR3aa: CASNTLSGQGTYTF
CDR3nt: TGTGCCAGCAACACACTATCGGGACAGGGGACCTACACCTTC

j_gene: TRBJ1-2
len: 10
abundance: -
d_gene: -
v_gene: TRBV7-9
CDR3aa: CAAQEEGYTF
CDR3nt: TGTGCCGCGCAGGAGGAGGGCTACACCTTC

j_gene: TRBJ1-1
len: 12
abundance: -
d_gene: -
v_gene: TRBV29-1
CDR3aa: CSVEGATTEAFF
CDR3nt: TGCAGCGTTGAGGGGGCAACTACTGAAGCTTTCTTT

j_gene: TRBJ1-1
len: 15
abundance: -
d_gene: TRBD1
v_gene: TRBV4-1
CDR3aa: CASSPNGQVVTEAFF
CDR3nt: TGCGCCAGCAGCCCCAATGGACAGGTGGTTACTGAAGCTTTCTTT

j_gene: TRBJ2-3
len: 18
abundance: -
d_gene: TRBD2
v_gene: TRBV29-1
CDR3aa: CSVAPSGTSGRMADTQYF
CDR3nt: TGCAGCGTTGCCCCAAGCGGGACTAGCGGGAGAATGGCGGATACGCAGTATTTT

j_gene: TRBJ1-6
len: 17
abundance: once
d_gene: -
v_gene: TRBV5-1
CDR3aa: CASSLDPTLSYNSPLHF
CDR3nt: TGCGCCAGCAGCTTGGACCCTACTCTCTCCTATAATTCACCCCTCCACTTT

j_gene: TRBJ2-7
len: 12
abundance: -
d_gene: -
v_gene: TRBV7-9
CDR3aa: CASSFQSYEQYF
CDR3nt: TGTGCCAGCAGCTTTCAATCCTACGAGCAGTACTTC